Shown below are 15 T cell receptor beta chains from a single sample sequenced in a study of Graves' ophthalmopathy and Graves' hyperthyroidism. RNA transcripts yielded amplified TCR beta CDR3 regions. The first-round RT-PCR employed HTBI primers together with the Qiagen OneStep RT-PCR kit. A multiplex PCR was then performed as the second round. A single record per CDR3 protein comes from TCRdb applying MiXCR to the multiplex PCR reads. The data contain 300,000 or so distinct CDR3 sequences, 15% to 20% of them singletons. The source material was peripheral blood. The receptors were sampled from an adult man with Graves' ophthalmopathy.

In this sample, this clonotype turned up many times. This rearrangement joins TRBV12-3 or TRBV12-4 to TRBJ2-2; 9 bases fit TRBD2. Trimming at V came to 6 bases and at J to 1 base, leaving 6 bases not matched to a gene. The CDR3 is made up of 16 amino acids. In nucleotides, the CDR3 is TGTGCCAGCAGCGGATCTAGCGGGGAGAACACCGGGGAGCTGTTTTTT. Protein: CASSGSSGENTGELFF.

The CDR3 is CASSPFPIRGLQETQYF. The CDR3 DNA follows: TGTGCCAGCTCACCATTCCCGATAAGGGGGCTTCAAGAGACCCAGTACTTC. The chain employs TRBV18 and TRBJ2-5; the match to TRBD1 covers 7 bases. J was trimmed by 2 bases and V by 2 bases; bases with no gene match: 11. CDR1 KGHSH and CDR2 LQKENI come from the germline V gene. The CDR3 is made up of 17 amino acids.

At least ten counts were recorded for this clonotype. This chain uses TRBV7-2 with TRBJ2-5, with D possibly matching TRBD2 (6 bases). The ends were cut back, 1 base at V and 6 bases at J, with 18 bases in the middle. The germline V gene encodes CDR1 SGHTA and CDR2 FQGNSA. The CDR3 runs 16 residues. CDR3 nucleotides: TGTGCCAGCAGCTTAGGGTGGGACTGGACTCGGAAGACCCAGTACTTC. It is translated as CASSLGWDWTRKTQYF.

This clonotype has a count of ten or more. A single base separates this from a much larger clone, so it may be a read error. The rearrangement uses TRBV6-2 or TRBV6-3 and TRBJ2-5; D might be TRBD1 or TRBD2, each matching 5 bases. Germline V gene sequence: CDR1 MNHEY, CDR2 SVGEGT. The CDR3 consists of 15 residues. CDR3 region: CASRDSALNLGTRYF. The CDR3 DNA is TGTGCCAGCAGAGATTCAGCTCTAAACCTGGGGACCCGGTACTTC.

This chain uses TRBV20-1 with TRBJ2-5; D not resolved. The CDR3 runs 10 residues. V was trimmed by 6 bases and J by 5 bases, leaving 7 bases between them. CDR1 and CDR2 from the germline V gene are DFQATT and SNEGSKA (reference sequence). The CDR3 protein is CSARPETQYF. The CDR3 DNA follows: TGCAGTGCCCGGCCGGAGACCCAGTACTTC.

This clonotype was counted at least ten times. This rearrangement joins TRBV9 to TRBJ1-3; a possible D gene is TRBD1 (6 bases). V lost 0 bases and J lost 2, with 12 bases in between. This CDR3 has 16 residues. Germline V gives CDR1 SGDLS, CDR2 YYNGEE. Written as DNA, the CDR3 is TGTGCCAGCAGCGTAGGGTCCGAGGGGGCTGGAAACACCATATATTTT. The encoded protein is CASSVGSEGAGNTIYF.

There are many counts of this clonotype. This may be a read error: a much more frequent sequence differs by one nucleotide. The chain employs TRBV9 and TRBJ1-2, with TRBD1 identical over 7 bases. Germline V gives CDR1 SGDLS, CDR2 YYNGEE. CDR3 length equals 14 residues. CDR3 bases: TGTGCCAGCGGCGTGGAAGGGGGCTACTATGGCTACACCTTC. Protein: CASGVEGGYYGYTF.

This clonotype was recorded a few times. The CDR3 bases are TGTGCCTGGAGTATCCCCCGAGGGGGACCCTCTGGGGCCAACGTCCTGACTTTC. It codes for CAWSIPRGGPSGANVLTF. The chain employs TRBV30 and TRBJ2-6, with D maybe TRBD1 (6 bases). This CDR3 spans 18 amino acids. The germline V gene encodes CDR1 GTSNPN and CDR2 SVGIG (reference sequence). Trimming left V 2 bases short and J 0 bases short, with 17 bases between. Filled out from reference TRBV30 and TRBJ2-6, the complete variable domain reads SQTIHQWPATLVQPVGSPLSLECTVEGTSNPNLYWYRQAAGRGLQLLFYSVGIGQISSEVPQNLSASRPQDRQFILSSKKLLLSDSGFYLCAWSIPRGGPSGANVLTFGAGSRLTVL.

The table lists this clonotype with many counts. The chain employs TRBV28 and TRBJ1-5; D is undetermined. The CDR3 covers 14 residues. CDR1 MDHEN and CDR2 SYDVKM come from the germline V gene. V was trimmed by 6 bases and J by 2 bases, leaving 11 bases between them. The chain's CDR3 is CASSPRGGNQPQHF. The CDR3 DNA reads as TGTGCCAGCAGCCCCCGGGGAGGCAATCAGCCCCAGCATTTT.

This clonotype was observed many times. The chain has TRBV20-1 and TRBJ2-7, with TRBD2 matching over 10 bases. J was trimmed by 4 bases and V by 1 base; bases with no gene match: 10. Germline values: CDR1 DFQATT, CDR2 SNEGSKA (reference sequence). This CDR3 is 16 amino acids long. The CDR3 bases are TGCAGTGCTAGAGGGGGGGGAGCGGGAGGGCATTACGAGCAGTACTTC. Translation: CSARGGGAGGHYEQYF.

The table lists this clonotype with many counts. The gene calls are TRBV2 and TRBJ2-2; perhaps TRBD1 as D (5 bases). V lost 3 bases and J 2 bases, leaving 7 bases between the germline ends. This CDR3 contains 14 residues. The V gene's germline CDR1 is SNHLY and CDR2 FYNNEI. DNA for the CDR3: TGTGCCAGCAGTGACAGGGTAAACACCGGGGAGCTGTTTTTT. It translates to CASSDRVNTGELFF.

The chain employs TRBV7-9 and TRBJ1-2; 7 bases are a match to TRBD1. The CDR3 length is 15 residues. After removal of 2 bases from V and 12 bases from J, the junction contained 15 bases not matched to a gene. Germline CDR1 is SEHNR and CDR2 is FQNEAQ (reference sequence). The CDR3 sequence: CASSLHRLGQPVHTF. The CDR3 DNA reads TGTGCCAGCAGCTTACATCGGTTGGGACAGCCGGTCCACACCTTC.

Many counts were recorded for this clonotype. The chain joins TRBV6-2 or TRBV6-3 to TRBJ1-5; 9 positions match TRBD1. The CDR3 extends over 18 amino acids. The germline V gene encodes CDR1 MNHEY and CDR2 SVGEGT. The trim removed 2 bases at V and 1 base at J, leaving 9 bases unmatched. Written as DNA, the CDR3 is TGTGCCAGCAGTTACCCCCAGGGGACAGGGAGAAGCAATCAGCCCCAGCATTTT. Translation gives CASSYPQGTGRSNQPQHF.

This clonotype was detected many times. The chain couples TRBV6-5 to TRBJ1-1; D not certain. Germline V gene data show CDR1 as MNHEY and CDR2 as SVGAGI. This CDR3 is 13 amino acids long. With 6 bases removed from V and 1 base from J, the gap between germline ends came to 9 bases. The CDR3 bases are TGTGCCAGCAGGACGACGGAGAACACTGAAGCTTTCTTT. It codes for CASRTTENTEAFF.

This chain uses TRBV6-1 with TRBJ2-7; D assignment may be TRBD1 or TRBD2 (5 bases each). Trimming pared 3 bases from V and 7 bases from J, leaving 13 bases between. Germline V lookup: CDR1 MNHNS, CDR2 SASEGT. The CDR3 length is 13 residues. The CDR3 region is CASSEGRGREQYF. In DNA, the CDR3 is TGTGCCAGCAGTGAGGGTAGGGGACGGGAGCAGTACTTC.